Following are 4 T cell receptor beta chains from one sample sequenced in a study of blood T cell repertoires in COVID-19. Some clones are missing from TCRdb's copy, which holds only in-frame ones; the method was immunoSEQ multiplex PCR. The table has about 250,000 clones, roughly 90% seen once. The material sequenced was peripheral blood. All receptors come from a man younger than 40 with acute or convalescent COVID-19.

This sequence joins TRBV29-1 and TRBJ2-2, with no clear D. CDR3 length: 12 residues. Germline CDR1 and CDR2: SQVTM and ANQGSEA. The V gene lost 1 base and the J gene lost 6 bases, with 6 bases spanning the gap. The CDR3 DNA reads TGCAGCGTTGAAGTAGTATCCGGGGAGCTGTTTTTT. Its translation: CSVEVVSGELFF.

The chain has TRBV9 and TRBJ2-2; 7 bases agree with TRBD1. CDR1 and CDR2 from the germline V gene are SGDLS and YYNGEE. The length of the CDR3 is 14 residues. Unmatched junction bases numbered 1, after V lost 3 bases and J lost 2 bases. Here the CDR3 DNA reads TGTGCCAGCAGCGACAGGGGTAACACCGGGGAGCTGTTTTTT. Encoded protein: CASSDRGNTGELFF.

The V call is TRBV28, the J call TRBJ1-3; 7 bases line up with TRBD1. The CDR3 loop spans 16 amino acids. CDR1 is MDHEN and CDR2 is SYDVKM in the germline V gene. V gave up 5 bases and J gave up 8 bases; unmatched junction bases: 15. This CDR3 reads CASSLYPGQTRDTIYF. CDR3 coding DNA: TGTGCCAGCAGTCTGTATCCGGGACAGACTAGGGACACCATATATTTT.

The gene calls are TRBV5-1 and TRBJ1-3, with 7 bases identical to TRBD1. V lost 0 bases to trimming and J lost 1 base; unmatched junction nucleotides: 13. The CDR3 is 19 amino acids. Germline-derived CDR1 and CDR2 are SGHRS and YFSETQ. The CDR3 reads CASSLGFRTDRLSGNTIYF. The CDR3 nucleotides are TGCGCCAGCAGCTTGGGATTTCGGACGGACAGGTTGTCTGGAAACACCATATATTTT.